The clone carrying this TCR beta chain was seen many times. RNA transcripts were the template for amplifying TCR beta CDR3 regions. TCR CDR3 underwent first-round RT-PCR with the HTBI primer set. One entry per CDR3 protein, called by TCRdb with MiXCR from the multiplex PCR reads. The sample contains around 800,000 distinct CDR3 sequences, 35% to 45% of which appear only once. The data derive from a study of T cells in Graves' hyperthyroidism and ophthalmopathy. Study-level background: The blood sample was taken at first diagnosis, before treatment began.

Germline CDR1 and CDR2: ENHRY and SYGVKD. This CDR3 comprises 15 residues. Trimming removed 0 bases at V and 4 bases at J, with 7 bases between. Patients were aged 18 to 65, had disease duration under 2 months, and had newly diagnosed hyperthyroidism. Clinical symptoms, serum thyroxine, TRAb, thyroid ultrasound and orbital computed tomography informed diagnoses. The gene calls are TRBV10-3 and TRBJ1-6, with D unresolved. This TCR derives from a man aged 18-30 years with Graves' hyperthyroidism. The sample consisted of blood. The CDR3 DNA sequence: TGTGCCATCAGTGAGTCCCCAGAGTATAATTCACCCCTCCACTTT. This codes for CAISESPEYNSPLHF.